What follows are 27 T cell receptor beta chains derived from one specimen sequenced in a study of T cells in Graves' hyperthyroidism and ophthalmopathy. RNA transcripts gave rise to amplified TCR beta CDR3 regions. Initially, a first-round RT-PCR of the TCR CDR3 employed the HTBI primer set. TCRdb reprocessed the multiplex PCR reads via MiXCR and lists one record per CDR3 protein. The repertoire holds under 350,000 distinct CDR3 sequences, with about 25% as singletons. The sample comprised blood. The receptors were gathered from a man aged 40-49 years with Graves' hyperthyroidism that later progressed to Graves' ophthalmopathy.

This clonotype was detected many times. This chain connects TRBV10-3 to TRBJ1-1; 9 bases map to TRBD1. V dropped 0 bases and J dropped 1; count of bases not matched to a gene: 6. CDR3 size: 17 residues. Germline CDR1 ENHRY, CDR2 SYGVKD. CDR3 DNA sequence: TGTGCCATCAGTGAGTCCACAGGGGGCGGGGGGAACACTGAAGCTTTCTTT. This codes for CAISESTGGGGNTEAFF.

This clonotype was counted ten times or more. The CDR3 bases are TGTGCCAGCTCACCGTCGGACACCGCACCCCTCCACTTT. It is translated as CASSPSDTAPLHF. V gene TRBV18 combines with J gene TRBJ1-6, with D maybe TRBD1 (5 bases). The CDR3 extends over 13 amino acids. Germline loops: CDR1 KGHSH, CDR2 LQKENI. With 3 bases removed from V and 11 bases from J, the gap between germline ends came to 11 bases.

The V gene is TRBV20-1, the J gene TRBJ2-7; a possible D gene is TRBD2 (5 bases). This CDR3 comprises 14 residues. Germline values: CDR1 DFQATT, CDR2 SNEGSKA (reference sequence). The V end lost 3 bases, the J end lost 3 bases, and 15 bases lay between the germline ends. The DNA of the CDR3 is TGCAGTGCTAGCTGGCGGGTTGGAGGCTACGAGCAGTACTTC. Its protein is CSASWRVGGYEQYF.

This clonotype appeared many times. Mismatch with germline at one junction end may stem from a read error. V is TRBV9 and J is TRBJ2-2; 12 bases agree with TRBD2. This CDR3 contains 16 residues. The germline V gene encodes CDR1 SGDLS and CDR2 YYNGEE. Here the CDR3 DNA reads TGTGCCAGCAGCGCGACTAGCGGGAGTGCAACCGGGGAGCTGGTTTTT. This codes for CASSATSGSATGELVF.

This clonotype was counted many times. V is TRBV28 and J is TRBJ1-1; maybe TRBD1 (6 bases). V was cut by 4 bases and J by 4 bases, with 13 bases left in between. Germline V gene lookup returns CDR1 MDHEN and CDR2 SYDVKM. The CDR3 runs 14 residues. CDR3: CASSWTAAGTEAFF. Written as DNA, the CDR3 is TGTGCCAGCAGTTGGACAGCGGCGGGCACTGAAGCTTTCTTT.

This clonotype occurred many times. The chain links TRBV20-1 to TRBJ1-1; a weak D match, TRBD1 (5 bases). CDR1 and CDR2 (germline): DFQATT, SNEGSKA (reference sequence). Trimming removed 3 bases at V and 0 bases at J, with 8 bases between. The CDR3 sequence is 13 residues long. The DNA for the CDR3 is TGCAGTGCTAGGGGGGTAATGAACACTGAAGCTTTCTTT. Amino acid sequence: CSARGVMNTEAFF.

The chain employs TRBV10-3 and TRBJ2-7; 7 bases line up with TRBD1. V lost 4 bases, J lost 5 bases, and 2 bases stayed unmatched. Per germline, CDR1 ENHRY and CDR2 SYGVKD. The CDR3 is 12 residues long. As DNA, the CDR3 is TGTGCCATCAGTGGACAGGGTGACGAGCAGTACTTC. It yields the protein CAISGQGDEQYF.

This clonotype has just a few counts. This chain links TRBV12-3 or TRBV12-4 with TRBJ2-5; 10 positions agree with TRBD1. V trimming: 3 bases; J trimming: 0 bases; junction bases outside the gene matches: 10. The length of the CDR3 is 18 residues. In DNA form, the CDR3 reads TGTGCCAGCAGTTTGTCGGATTGGGGGACAGGGGACCAAGAGACCCAGTACTTC. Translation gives CASSLSDWGTGDQETQYF.

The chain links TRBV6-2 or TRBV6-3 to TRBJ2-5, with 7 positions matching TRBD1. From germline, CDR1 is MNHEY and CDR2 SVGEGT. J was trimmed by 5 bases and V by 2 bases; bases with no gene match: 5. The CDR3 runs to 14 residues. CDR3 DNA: TGTGCCAGCAGTTACCTTGACAGGGAGGAGACCCAGTACTTC. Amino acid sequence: CASSYLDREETQYF.

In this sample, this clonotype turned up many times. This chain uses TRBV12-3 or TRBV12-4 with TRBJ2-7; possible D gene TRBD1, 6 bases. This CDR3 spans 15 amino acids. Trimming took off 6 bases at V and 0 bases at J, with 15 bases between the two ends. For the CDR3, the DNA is TGTGCCAGCAGCCTGGGGGCCCATGCCTCCTACGAGCAGTACTTC. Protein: CASSLGAHASYEQYF.

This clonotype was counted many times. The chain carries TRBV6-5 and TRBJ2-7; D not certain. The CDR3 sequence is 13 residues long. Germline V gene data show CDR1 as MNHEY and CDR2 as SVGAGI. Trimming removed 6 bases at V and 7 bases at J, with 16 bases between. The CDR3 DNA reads TGTGCCAGCAGGACCTCCGGTGCCGATGAGCAGTACTTC. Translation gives CASRTSGADEQYF.

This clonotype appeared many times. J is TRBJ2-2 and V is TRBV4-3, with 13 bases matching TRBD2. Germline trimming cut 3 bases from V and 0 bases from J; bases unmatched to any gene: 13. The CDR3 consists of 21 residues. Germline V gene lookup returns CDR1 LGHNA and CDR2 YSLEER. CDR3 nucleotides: TGCGCCAGCAGCCACCGGGCCCTACTAGCGGGAGGGCCCCCGAACACCGGGGAGCTGTTTTTT. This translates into CASSHRALLAGGPPNTGELFF.

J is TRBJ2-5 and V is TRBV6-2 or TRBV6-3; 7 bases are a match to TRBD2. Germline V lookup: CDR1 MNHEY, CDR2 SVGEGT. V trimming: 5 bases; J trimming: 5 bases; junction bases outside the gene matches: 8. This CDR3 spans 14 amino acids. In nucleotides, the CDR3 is TGTGCCAGCAGTAGGACGGGAGGAGGCGAGACCCAGTACTTC. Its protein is CASSRTGGGETQYF.

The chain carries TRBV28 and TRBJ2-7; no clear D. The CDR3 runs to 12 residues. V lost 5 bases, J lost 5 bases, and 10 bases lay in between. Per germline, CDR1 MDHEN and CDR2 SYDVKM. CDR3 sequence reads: CASSERQHEQYF. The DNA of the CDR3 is TGTGCCAGCAGTGAAAGACAACACGAGCAGTACTTC.

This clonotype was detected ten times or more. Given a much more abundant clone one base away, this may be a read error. The CDR3 DNA reads TGTGCCAGCGGTTTATACTCGGCCCTAGCGGGTCCGAATGAGCAGTTCTTC. Encoded protein: CASGLYSALAGPNEQFF. The J gene is TRBJ2-1, the V gene TRBV12-3 or TRBV12-4; 8 bases are a match to TRBD2. The length of the CDR3 is 17 residues.

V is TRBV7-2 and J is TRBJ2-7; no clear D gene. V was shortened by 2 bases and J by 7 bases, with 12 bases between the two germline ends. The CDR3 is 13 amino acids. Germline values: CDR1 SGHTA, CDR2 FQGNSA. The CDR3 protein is CASSLNPLQEQYF. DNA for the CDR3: TGTGCCAGCAGCTTAAATCCTCTTCAAGAGCAGTACTTC.

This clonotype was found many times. The CDR3 nucleotides are TGCGCCAGCAGCTTGGCTGCATTGACGAACACTGAAGCTTTCTTT. The encoded protein is CASSLAALTNTEAFF. The V gene is TRBV5-1, the J gene TRBJ1-1; D is unresolved. Germline V gives CDR1 SGHRS, CDR2 YFSETQ. V lost 0 bases to trimming and J lost 1 base, with 10 bases between them. The CDR3 is made up of 15 amino acids.

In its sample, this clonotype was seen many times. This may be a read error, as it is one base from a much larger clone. CDR3 DNA: TGTGCCGGCAAGAATTCGGGCTCAAACTACGAGCAGTACTTC. Translated: CAGKNSGSNYEQYF. The chain recombines TRBV12-3 or TRBV12-4 with TRBJ2-7; D is undetermined. CDR3 length equals 14 residues. The V end was cut by 11 bases, the J end by 3 bases, with 20 bases between.

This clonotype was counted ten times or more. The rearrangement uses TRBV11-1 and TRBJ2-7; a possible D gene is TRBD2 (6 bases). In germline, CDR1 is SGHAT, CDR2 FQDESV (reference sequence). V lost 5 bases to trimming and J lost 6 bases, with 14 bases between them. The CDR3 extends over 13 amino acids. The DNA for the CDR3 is TGTGCCAGCAGCCTTTCGACTAGTTCCGAGCAGTACTTC. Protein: CASSLSTSSEQYF.

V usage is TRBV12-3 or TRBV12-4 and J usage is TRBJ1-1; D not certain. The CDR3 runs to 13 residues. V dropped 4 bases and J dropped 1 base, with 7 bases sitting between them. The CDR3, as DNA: TGTGCCAGCAGTTCCCCGCGGAACACTGAAGCTTTCTTT. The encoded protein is CASSSPRNTEAFF.

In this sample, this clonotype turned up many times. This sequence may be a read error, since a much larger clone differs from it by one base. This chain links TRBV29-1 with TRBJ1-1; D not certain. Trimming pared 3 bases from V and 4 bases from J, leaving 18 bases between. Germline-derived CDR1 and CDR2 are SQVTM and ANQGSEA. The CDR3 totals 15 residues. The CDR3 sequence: CSVDWGWAESTEAFF. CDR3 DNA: TGCAGCGTTGATTGGGGTTGGGCTGAGAGCACTGAAGCTTTCTTT. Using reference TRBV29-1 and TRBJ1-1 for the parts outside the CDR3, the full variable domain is SAVISQKPSRDICQRGTSLTIQCQVDSQVTMMFWYRQQPGQSLTLIATANQGSEATYESGFVIDKFPISRPNLTFSTLTVSNMSPEDSSIYLCSVDWGWAESTEAFFGQGTRLTVV.

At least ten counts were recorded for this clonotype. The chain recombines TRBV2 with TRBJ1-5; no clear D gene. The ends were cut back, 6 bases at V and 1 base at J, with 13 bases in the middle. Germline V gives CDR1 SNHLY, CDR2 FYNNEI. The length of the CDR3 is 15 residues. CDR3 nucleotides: TGTGCCAGCAGGGAGGGTCTCGGCAGCAATCAGCCCCAGCATTTT. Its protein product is CASREGLGSNQPQHF.

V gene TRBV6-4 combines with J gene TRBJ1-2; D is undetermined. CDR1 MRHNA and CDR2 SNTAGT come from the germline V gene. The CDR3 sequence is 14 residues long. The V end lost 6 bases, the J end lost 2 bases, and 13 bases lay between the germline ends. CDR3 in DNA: TGTGCCAGCAGGGATCCTGGCGGGAACTATGGCTACACCTTC. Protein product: CASRDPGGNYGYTF.

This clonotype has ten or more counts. CDR3 DNA: TGCAGTGCTAGAGCCCGGGGCGCAATGAACACTGAAGCTTTCTTT. This translates into CSARARGAMNTEAFF. The chain carries TRBV20-1 and TRBJ1-1, with a possible D match to TRBD1 (5 bases). The CDR3 totals 15 residues. Germline V gene data show CDR1 as DFQATT and CDR2 as SNEGSKA (reference sequence). V lost 1 base and J lost 0, with 12 bases in between.

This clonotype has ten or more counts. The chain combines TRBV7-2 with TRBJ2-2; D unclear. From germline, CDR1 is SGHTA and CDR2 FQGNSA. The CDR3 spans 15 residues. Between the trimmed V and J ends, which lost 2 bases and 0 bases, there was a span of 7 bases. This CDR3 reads CASSLSFSNTGELFF. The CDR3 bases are TGTGCCAGCAGCTTATCCTTCTCGAACACCGGGGAGCTGTTTTTT. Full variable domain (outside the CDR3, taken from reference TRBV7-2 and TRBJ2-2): GAGVSQSPSNKVTEKGKDVELRCDPISGHTALYWYRQSLGQGLEFLIYFQGNSAPDKSGLPSDRFSAERTGGSVSTLTIQRTQQEDSAVYLCASSLSFSNTGELFFGEGSRLTVL.

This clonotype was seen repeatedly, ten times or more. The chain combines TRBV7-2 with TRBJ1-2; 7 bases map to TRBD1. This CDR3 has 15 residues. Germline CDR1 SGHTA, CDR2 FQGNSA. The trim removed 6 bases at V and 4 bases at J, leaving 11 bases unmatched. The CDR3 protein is CASSLLGTDLYGYTF. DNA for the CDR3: TGTGCCAGCAGTCTATTGGGGACAGATCTCTATGGCTACACCTTC.

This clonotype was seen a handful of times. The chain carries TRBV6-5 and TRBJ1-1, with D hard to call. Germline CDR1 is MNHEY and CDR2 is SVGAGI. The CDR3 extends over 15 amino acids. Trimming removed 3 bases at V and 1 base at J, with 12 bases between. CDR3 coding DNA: TGTGCCAGCAGTTATACCCCCCTCCGGAACACTGAAGCTTTCTTT. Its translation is CASSYTPLRNTEAFF.